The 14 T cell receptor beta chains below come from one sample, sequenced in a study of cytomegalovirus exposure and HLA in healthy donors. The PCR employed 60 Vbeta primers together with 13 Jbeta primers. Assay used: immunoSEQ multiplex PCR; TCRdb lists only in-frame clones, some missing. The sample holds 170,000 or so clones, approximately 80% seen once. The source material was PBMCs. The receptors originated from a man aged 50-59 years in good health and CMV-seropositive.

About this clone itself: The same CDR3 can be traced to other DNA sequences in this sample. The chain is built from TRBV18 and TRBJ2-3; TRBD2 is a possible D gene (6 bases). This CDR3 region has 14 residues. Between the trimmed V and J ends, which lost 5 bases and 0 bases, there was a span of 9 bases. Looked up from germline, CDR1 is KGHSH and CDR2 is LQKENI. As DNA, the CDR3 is TGTGCCAGCTCAACCAGCGGGAGCACAGATACGCAGTATTTT. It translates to CASSTSGSTDTQYF.

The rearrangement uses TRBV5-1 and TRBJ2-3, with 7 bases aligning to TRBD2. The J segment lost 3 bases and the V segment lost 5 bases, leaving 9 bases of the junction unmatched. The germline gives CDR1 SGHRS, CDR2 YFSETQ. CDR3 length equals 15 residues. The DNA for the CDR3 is TGCGCCAGCAGTTCGGGGGGAGGGGCTACAGATACGCAGTATTTT. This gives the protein CASSSGGGATDTQYF.

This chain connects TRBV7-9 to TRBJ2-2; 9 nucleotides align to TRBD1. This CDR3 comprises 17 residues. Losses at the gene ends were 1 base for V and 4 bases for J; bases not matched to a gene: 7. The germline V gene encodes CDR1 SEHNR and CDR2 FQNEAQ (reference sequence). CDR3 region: CASSLDQDRGRTGELFF. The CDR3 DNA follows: TGTGCCAGCAGCTTAGATCAGGACAGGGGACGCACCGGGGAGCTGTTTTTT. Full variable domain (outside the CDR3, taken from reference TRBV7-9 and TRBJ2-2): DTGVSQNPRHKITKRGQNVTFRCDPISEHNRLYWYRQTLGQGPEFLTYFQNEAQLEKSRLLSDRFSAERPKGSFSTLEIQRTEQGDSAMYLCASSLDQDRGRTGELFFGEGSRLTVL.

The CDR3: CASSYAPAGAGEQYF. The CDR3 region has the DNA TGTGCCAGCAGTTATGCCCCGGCAGGGGCGGGCGAGCAGTACTTC. The V gene is TRBV6-6, the J gene TRBJ2-7; tentative D call: TRBD1 (6 bases). The CDR3 covers 15 residues. V was shortened by 3 bases and J by 6 bases, with 18 bases between the two germline ends. CDR1 is MNHNY and CDR2 is SVGAGI in the germline V gene (reference sequence).

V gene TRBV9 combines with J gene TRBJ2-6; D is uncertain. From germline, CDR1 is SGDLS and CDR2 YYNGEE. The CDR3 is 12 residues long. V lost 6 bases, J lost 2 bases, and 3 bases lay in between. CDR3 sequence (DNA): TGTGCCAGCACAACTGGGGCCAACGTCCTGACTTTC. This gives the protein CASTTGANVLTF.

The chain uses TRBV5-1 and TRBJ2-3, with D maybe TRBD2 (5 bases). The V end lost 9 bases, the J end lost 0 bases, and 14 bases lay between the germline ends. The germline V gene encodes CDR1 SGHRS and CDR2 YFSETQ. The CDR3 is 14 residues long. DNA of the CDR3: TGCGCCACCCGGGGAATGGGTAGCACAGATACGCAGTATTTT. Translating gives CATRGMGSTDTQYF.

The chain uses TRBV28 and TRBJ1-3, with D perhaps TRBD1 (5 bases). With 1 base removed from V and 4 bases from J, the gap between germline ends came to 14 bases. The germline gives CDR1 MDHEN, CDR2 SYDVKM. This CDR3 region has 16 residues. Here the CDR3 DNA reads TGTGCCAGCAGTTTATTGGGCAGGGTAACGGGAAACACCATATATTTT. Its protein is CASSLLGRVTGNTIYF.

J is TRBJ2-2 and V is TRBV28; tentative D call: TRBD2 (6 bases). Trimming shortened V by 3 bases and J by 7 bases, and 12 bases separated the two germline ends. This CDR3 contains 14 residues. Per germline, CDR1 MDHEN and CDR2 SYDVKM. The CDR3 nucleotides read TGTGCCAGCAGTTTTCAGGAGGGGAACGGGGAGCTGTTTTTT. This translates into CASSFQEGNGELFF.

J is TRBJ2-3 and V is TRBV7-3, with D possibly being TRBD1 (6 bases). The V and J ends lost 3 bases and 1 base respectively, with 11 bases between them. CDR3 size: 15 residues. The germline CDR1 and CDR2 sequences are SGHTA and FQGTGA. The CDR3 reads CASSLAAGGTDTQYF. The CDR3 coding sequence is TGTGCCAGCAGCTTGGCTGCAGGGGGCACAGATACGCAGTATTTT.

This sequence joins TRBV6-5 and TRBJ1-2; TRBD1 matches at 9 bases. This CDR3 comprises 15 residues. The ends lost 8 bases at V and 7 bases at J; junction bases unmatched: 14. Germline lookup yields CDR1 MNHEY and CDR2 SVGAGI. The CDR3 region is CASCNTGQGKAGYTF. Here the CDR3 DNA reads TGTGCCAGCTGTAATACCGGACAGGGGAAGGCTGGCTACACCTTC.

The CDR3 loop reads CASSVGTGAEANYGYTF. The CDR3, as DNA: TGTGCCAGCAGCGTAGGGACAGGGGCCGAAGCTAACTATGGCTACACCTTC. V is TRBV9 and J is TRBJ1-2; 9 nucleotides align to TRBD1. The CDR3 extends over 17 amino acids. The trim removed 0 bases at V and 0 bases at J, leaving 6 bases unmatched. Germline loops: CDR1 SGDLS, CDR2 YYNGEE.

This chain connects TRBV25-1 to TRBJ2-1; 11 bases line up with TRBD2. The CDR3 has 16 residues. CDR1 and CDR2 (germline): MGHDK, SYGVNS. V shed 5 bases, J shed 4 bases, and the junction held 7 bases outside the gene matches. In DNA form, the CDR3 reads TGTGCCAGCAGTCCGTCTAGCGGGAGGTCGTACAATGAGCAGTTCTTC. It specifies CASSPSSGRSYNEQFF.

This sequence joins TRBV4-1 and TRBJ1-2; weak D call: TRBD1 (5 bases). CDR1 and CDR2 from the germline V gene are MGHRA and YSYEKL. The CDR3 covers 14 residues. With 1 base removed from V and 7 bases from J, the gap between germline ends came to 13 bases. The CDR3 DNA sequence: TGCGCCAGCAGCCAAGGCGCCGGGGGTCGTGGCTACACCTTC. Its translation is CASSQGAGGRGYTF.

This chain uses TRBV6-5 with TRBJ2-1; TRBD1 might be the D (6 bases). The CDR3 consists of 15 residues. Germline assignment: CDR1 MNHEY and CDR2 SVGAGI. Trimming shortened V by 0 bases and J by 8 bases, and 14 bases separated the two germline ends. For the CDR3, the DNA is TGTGCCAGCAGTTACTCTTTTGCCTCAGGGGATGAGCAGTTCTTC. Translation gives CASSYSFASGDEQFF.